A selection of T cell receptor beta chains follows, all from one sample in a study of cytotoxic CD8 clonotypes in ibrutinib-treated CLL. Sequenced by immunoSEQ multiplex PCR; TCRdb stores in-frame clones only, minus some. The sample yields 73,000 or so clones, 68% seen once. The sequencing here drew on PBMCs, taken after 12 months of ibrutinib treatment. Every receptor here comes from a human donor with chronic lymphocytic leukemia. CDR3s leave out the opening cysteine and the closing phenylalanine or tryptophan.

j_call,v_call,cdr3_aa
TRBJ1-2,TRBV2,ASSTPVPPRGYT
TRBJ2-7,TRBV29-1,SVKQGYEQY
TRBJ2-1,TRBV5-4,ASSSKQGMNEQF
TRBJ1-1,TRBV10-2,ASSDPNTEAF
TRBJ2-1,TRBV30,AWRRETGTQYNEQF
TRBJ2-3,TRBV7-2,ASTTGGSTDTQY
TRBJ2-5,TRBV2,ASSGLAGTQETQY
TRBJ1-1,TRBV12-5,ASGLHRGLRYTEAF
TRBJ1-5,TRBV7-9,ASGLNQPQH
TRBJ1-1,TRBV20-1,SARENTEAF
TRBJ1-2,TRBV11-2,ASSLVQEGGYT
TRBJ2-7,TRBV4-2,ASSRGPAGGGEQY
TRBJ1-1,TRBV7-9,ASSLSPDWGAEGWAF
TRBJ2-7,TRBV29-1,SVRDSRGQY
TRBJ1-6,TRBV7-6,ASSQGGVGESPLH
TRBJ2-7,TRBV6-1,ASTSEGASSYEQY
TRBJ2-1,TRBV10-2,ASSGDSGGASPYNEQF
TRBJ2-7,TRBV30,AWSVRHTGGEQY
TRBJ1-4,TRBV23-1,ASSQGGTGVEKLF
TRBJ2-3,TRBV29-1,SVERQVGGDTQY
TRBJ2-5,TRBV5-1,ASSLEGLETQY
TRBJ1-4,TRBV30,AWRTGEEKLF
TRBJ1-4,TRBV6-5,ASSYWGTGNEKLF
TRBJ1-2,TRBV4-3,ASSQDTRTGYT
TRBJ2-2,TRBV30,AWRSPGTPGPGELF
TRBJ2-5,TRBV5-1,ASSEISGQQETQY
TRBJ1-2,TRBV5-1,ASSSQGANYGYT
TRBJ2-7,TRBV5-4,ASSLGAGAYEQY
TRBJ1-5,TRBV5-6,ASSLEGQGQNQPQH
TRBJ2-1,TRBV18,ASSPQLGEGSYNEQF
TRBJ1-5,TRBV6-6,ASSYWQANNQPQH
TRBJ1-1,TRBV19,ASSHGGAEAF
TRBJ1-2,TRBV27,ASSLSYRGRGYGYT
TRBJ1-2,TRBV6-1,ASSLSTNYGYT
TRBJ2-7,TRBV7-9,ASGATGTGSSYEQY
TRBJ1-4,TRBV30,AWSVFWSSGNEKLF
TRBJ1-2,TRBV11-1,ASSSGQWNYGYT
TRBJ2-7,TRBV4-1,ASSQDPDRSYEQY
TRBJ2-2,TRBV19,ASTQGLGELF
TRBJ2-5,TRBV6-5,ASARTAQETQY
TRBJ2-3,TRBV5-1,ASSLAQDTQY
TRBJ2-1,TRBV9,ASNPLAGDNNEQF
TRBJ1-1,TRBV19,ASSIRTVTTEAF
TRBJ2-7,TRBV10-3,ASAHEGDPWKEQY